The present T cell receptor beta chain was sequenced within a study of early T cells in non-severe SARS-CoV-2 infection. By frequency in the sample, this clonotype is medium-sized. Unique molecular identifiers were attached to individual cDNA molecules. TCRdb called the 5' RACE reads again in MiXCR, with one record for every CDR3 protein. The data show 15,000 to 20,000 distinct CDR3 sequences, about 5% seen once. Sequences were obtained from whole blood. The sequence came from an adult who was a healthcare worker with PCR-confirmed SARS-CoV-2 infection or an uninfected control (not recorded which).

As DNA, the CDR3 is TGTGCCAGTAGTAGCGGGAGGGGGTACAATGAGCAGTTCTTC. Amino acids: CASSSGRGYNEQFF. The chain couples TRBV19 to TRBJ2-1; 9 bases agree with TRBD2. Germline CDR1 and CDR2: LNHDA and SQIVND (reference sequence). V lost 4 bases, J lost 4 bases, and 2 bases stayed unmatched. CDR3 length: 14 residues.